The 20 T cell receptor beta chains reported below all come from one sample, sequenced in a study of immune evolution from preneoplasia to lung adenocarcinoma. Repertoires were generated with immunoSEQ multiplex PCR, while TCRdb's copy carries only in-frame clones and drops some. The sample shows thousands of clones, around 80% of them seen only once. Sequencing was carried out using FFPE adjacent normal lung tissue. Receptor source: a person aged 70 to 85 with lung adenocarcinoma.

This clone is deemed hyperexpanded. The chain carries TRBV10-1 and TRBJ2-1; TRBD1 might be the D (6 bases). Deletions cut 9 bases from V and 8 bases from J, with 26 bases between. The CDR3 is made up of 16 amino acids. Germline CDR1 is WNHNN and CDR2 is SYGVQD (reference sequence). The CDR3 bases are TGCGCCAGTATATCCCTCCGGGACACCGGTGTCGATGAGCAGTTCTTC. This encodes CASISLRDTGVDEQFF.

The genes are TRBV6-1 and TRBJ1-6; D ambiguous. This CDR3 has 13 amino acids. The V and J ends lost 11 bases and 11 bases respectively, with 19 bases between them. Germline V CDR1 and CDR2: MNHNS, SASEGT. The CDR3 loop reads CAHRSRDPAPLHF. The CDR3 DNA reads as TGTGCCCATCGGTCGAGGGATCCCGCACCCCTCCACTTT.

The chain joins TRBV6-5 to TRBJ2-3, with D possibly being TRBD1 (5 bases). The CDR3 covers 15 residues. The V gene lost 2 bases and the J gene lost 0 bases, with 9 bases spanning the gap. Germline V gives CDR1 MNHEY, CDR2 SVGAGI. The CDR3: CASSYRPGSTDTQYF. The CDR3 nucleotides are TGTGCCAGCAGTTACCGGCCAGGGAGCACAGATACGCAGTATTTT.

This clone was found a few times. The J gene is TRBJ2-7, the V gene TRBV4-2; D unclear. V lost 3 bases to trimming and J lost 5 bases, with 11 bases between them. The CDR3 is made up of 13 amino acids. Germline-derived CDR1 and CDR2 are LGHNA and YNFKEQ. CDR3 amino acids: CASSHSIRDEQYF. The CDR3 DNA follows: TGTGCCAGCAGCCACTCCATCAGAGACGAGCAGTACTTC.

The chain couples TRBV19 to TRBJ1-1; TRBD1 matches 12 bases. J lost 5 bases, V lost 7 bases, and 8 bases had no gene match. The length of the CDR3 is 15 residues. Germline lookup yields CDR1 LNHDA and CDR2 SQIVND (reference sequence). The CDR3 reads CASTRDRGPRTEAFF. DNA of the CDR3: TGTGCCAGTACCCGGGACAGGGGGCCTCGAACTGAAGCTTTCTTT.

V and J are TRBV11-2 and TRBJ1-2; D is unresolved. This CDR3 is 17 amino acids long. CDR1 SGHAT and CDR2 FQNNGV come from the germline V gene. V lost 3 bases to trimming and J lost 2 bases, with 19 bases between them. The DNA of the CDR3 is TGTGCCAGCAGCTTTATTTCGAGGTCAGGAGTCAACTATGGCTACACCTTC. This translates into CASSFISRSGVNYGYTF.

The genes are TRBV4-1 and TRBJ2-1; maybe TRBD1 (5 bases). Per germline, CDR1 MGHRA and CDR2 YSYEKL. Trimming pared 0 bases from V and 4 bases from J, leaving 16 bases between. The CDR3 loop spans 17 amino acids. The CDR3 sequence: CASSQDGGALKYNEQFF. The DNA of the CDR3 is TGCGCCAGCAGCCAAGATGGTGGGGCCCTCAAATACAATGAGCAGTTCTTC.

The J gene is TRBJ2-7, the V gene TRBV5-4, with D maybe TRBD1 (5 bases). Looked up from germline, CDR1 is SGHNT and CDR2 is YYREEE (reference sequence). V was pared by 5 bases and J by 3 bases, with 18 bases between. The CDR3 extends over 15 amino acids. CDR3 DNA sequence: TGTGCCAGCAGTCCGACAAACAGGAACCTCTACGAGCAGTACTTC. Translated, it gives CASSPTNRNLYEQYF.

This clone is medium-sized in the sample. The chain joins TRBV7-9 to TRBJ1-4, with TRBD1 matching over 7 bases. V was clipped by 1 base and J by 8 bases; unmatched bases: 4. The germline V gene has CDR1 SEHNR and CDR2 FQNEAQ (reference sequence). The CDR3 is 14 residues long. CDR3 protein: CASSLVGTDEKLFF. For the CDR3, the DNA is TGTGCCAGCAGCTTAGTAGGGACAGACGAAAAACTGTTTTTT.

J is TRBJ1-1 and V is TRBV18; the match to TRBD1 covers 8 bases. V lost 5 bases to trimming and J lost 4 bases; unmatched junction nucleotides: 3. The CDR3 covers 13 residues. Germline-derived CDR1 and CDR2 are KGHSH and LQKENI. The CDR3 DNA reads as TGTGCCAGCTCATTCGACAGGGGCACTGAAGCTTTCTTT. This codes for CASSFDRGTEAFF. The full variable domain, in which reference TRBV18 and TRBJ1-1 provide the parts outside the CDR3, is NAGVMQNPRHLVRRRGQEARLRCSPMKGHSHVYWYRQLPEEGLKFMVYLQKENIIDESGMPKERFSAEFPKEGPSILRIQQVVRGDSAAYFCASSFDRGTEAFFGQGTRLTVV.

The chain links TRBV28 to TRBJ2-5, with 12 bases aligning to TRBD1. Germline loops: CDR1 MDHEN, CDR2 SYDVKM. The CDR3 totals 14 residues. With V trimmed by 5 bases and J by 4 bases, 2 bases remained unmatched. The CDR3 DNA sequence: TGTGCCAGCAGTCGGGACAGGGGGCGAGAGACCCAGTACTTC. Its translation: CASSRDRGRETQYF.

This clone was detected only a few times. The V gene is TRBV5-8, the J gene TRBJ1-2; no definite D call. V lost 5 bases to trimming and J lost 0 bases, with 8 bases between them. Germline CDR1 SGHTS, CDR2 YDEGEE. This CDR3 has 13 residues. CDR3 region: CASRGASNYGYTF. In DNA form, the CDR3 reads TGTGCCAGCAGAGGAGCTTCTAACTATGGCTACACCTTC. The whole variable domain, remainder taken from reference TRBV5-8 and TRBJ1-2, is EAGVTQSPTHLIKTRGQQATLRCSPISGHTSVYWYQQALGLGLQFLLWYDEGEERNRGNFPPRFSGRQFPNYSSELNVNALELEDSALYLCASRGASNYGYTFGSGTRLTVV.

The chain couples TRBV18 to TRBJ2-7, with 7 bases that match TRBD1. J was trimmed by 1 base and V by 3 bases; bases with no gene match: 12. The germline CDR1 and CDR2 sequences are KGHSH and LQKENI. The CDR3 has 17 residues. This chain's CDR3 is CASSPLPGTVGSYEQYF. For the CDR3, the DNA is TGTGCCAGCTCACCCCTCCCCGGGACAGTAGGTTCCTACGAGCAGTACTTC.

The chain uses TRBV21-1 and TRBJ1-5. TRBV21-1 is reported as a pseudogene. This CDR3 comprises 13 residues. In nucleotides, the CDR3 is TGTGCCAGCAGCAACTTGTGGAAGTGGCCCCAGCATTTT. It codes for CASSNLWKWPQHF.

This chain joins TRBV6-5 and TRBJ2-7, with TRBD1 identical over 7 bases. V lost 5 bases to trimming and J lost 6 bases; unmatched junction nucleotides: 7. The CDR3 sequence is 13 residues long. Looked up from germline, CDR1 is MNHEY and CDR2 is SVGAGI. CDR3 nucleotides: TGTGCCAGCAGTCGGACAGGCGAGGGCGAGCAGTACTTC. It is translated as CASSRTGEGEQYF.

The chain employs TRBV4-1 and TRBJ1-6; 8 bases match TRBD1. The J segment lost 10 bases and the V segment lost 0 bases, leaving 8 bases of the junction unmatched. CDR1 is MGHRA and CDR2 is YSYEKL in the germline V gene. This CDR3 is 16 amino acids long. Written as DNA, the CDR3 is TGCGCCAGCAGCCAAGATGCGGACAGGGTAGGGTCACCCCTCCACTTT. This translates into CASSQDADRVGSPLHF.

The chain links TRBV2 to TRBJ1-2, with 9 bases matching TRBD1. Germline CDR1 and CDR2: SNHLY and FYNNEI. The CDR3 contains 14 residues. V gave up 5 bases and J gave up 8 bases; unmatched junction bases: 9. DNA for the CDR3: TGTGCCAGCAGTAATCCGACAGGGGGATTCGGCTACACCTTC. As protein: CASSNPTGGFGYTF.

The chain uses TRBV27 and TRBJ1-4; D is unclear. This CDR3 region has 18 residues. V was clipped by 1 base and J by 0 bases, with 15 bases between them. Germline V gene data show CDR1 as MNHEY and CDR2 as SMNVEV (reference sequence). The CDR3 protein is CASSLYPPQIATNEKLFF. CDR3 in DNA: TGTGCCAGCAGTTTATACCCCCCCCAGATTGCAACTAATGAAAAACTGTTTTTT.

The chain carries TRBV4-3 and TRBJ1-2; D gene unclear. With 0 bases removed from V and 0 bases from J, the gap between germline ends came to 8 bases. Germline V gives CDR1 LGHNA, CDR2 YSLEER. The CDR3 has 15 residues. DNA of the CDR3: TGCGCCAGCAGCCAAGAAGCATCGGCTAACTATGGCTACACCTTC. Protein sequence: CASSQEASANYGYTF.

The J gene is TRBJ2-1, the V gene TRBV19; 10 bases map to TRBD2. Germline loops: CDR1 LNHDA, CDR2 SQIVND (reference sequence). The J segment lost 7 bases and the V segment lost 5 bases, leaving 5 bases of the junction unmatched. The CDR3 has 14 residues. The CDR3 region has the DNA TGTGCCAGTAGTCCAGCTAGCGGGAGAAATGAGCAGTTCTTC. Translating gives CASSPASGRNEQFF.